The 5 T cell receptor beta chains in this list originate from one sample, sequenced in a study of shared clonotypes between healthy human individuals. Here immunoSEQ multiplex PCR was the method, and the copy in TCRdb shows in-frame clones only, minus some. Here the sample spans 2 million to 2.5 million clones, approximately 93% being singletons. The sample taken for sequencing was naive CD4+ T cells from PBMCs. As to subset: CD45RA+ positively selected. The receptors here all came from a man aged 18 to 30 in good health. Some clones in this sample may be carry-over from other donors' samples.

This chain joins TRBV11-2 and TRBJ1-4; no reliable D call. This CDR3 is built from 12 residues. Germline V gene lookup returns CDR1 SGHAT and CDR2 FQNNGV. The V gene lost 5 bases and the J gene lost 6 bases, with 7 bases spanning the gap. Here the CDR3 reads CASSRVDEKLFF. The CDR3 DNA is TGTGCCAGCAGCAGGGTAGATGAAAAACTGTTTTTT.

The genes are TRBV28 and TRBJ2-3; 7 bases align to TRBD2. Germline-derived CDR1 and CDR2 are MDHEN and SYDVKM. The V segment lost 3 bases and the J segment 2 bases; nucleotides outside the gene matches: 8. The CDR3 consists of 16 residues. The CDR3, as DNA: TGTGCCAGCAGTTTCCCCAGGCGGGAGCCCACAGATACGCAGTATTTT. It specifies CASSFPRREPTDTQYF.

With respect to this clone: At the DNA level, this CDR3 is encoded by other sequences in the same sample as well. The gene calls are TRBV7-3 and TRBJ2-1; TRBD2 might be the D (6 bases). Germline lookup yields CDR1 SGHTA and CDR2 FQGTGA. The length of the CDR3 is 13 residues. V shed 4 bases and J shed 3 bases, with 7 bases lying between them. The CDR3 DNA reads TGTGCCAGCAGCTCGGACTACTACAATGAGCAGTTCTTC. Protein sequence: CASSSDYYNEQFF.

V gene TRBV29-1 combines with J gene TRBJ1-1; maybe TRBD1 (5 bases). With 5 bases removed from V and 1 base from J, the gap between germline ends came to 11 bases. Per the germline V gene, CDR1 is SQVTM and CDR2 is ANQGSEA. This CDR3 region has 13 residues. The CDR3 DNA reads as TGCAGCGTTTCCGGGGCGTCGAACACTGAAGCTTTCTTT. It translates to CSVSGASNTEAFF.

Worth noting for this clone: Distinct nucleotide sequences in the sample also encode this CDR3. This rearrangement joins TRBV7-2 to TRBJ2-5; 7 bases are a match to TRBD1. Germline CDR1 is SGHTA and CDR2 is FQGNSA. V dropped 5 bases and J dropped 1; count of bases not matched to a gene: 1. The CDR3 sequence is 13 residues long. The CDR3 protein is CASSRQGQETQYF. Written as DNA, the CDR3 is TGTGCCAGCAGCCGACAGGGCCAAGAGACCCAGTACTTC.